Listed below are T cell receptor beta chains from one sample, sequenced in a study of metastatic and nonmetastatic thyroid tumors. TCRdb re-clonotyped the PCR reads through MiXCR. The table records 55,000 to 75,000 clones, less than 20% of them present only once. Sequenced input: blood. These receptors were collected from a female donor with papillary thyroid cancer or a benign thyroid nodule (not recorded which). Some clones in this sample may be carry-over from other donors' samples. CDR3s leave out the opening cysteine and the closing phenylalanine or tryptophan.

>TRBV19|14
ASSTLVQGVNQPQH
>TRBV11-1|13
ASSLAGIIGNEQF
>TRBV6-2/TRBV6-3|13
ASSSAAGLGNEQF
>TRBV20-1|13
SARDLQGFTGELF
>TRBV30|10
AYRESTDTQY
>TRBV27|11
ASSSAGYYEQY
>TRBV9|13
ASTPGTNMNTEAF
>TRBV24-1|12
ATGRTVDPEEQF
>TRBV5-1|13
ASRGGQGNTGELF
>TRBV19|10
ASTTDYNEQF
>TRBV11-1|12
ASSFSGRPYEQY
>TRBV20-1|13
SASLPGLAGGEQF
>TRBV11-1|13
ASSWGGGETDTQY
>TRBV9|12
ASSVGLAGETQY
>TRBV5-1|13
ASSLTSAADYEQY
>TRBV14|12
ASSRRSGANVLT
>TRBV27|13
ASKVEGAITWELF
>TRBV6-2/TRBV6-3|12
AASGRWGTGELF
>TRBV7-9|10
ASSLVTVGYT
>TRBV24-1|13
ATSPPSGRINEQF
>TRBV6-1|13
ASSVTESSYNEQF
>TRBV6-1|13
ASSPGSRGNQPQH
>TRBV15|13
ATSRERTGGETQY
>TRBV9|13
ASSVGAKGGNEQF
>TRBV20-1|15
SARDALAGHYTYEQY
>TRBV30|11
AWIQRTGYGYT
>TRBV6-6|14
ASSYSAGIMNTEAF
>TRBV6-1|10
ASTMDRYEQY
>TRBV4-1|13
ASSRTDSSYNEQF
>TRBV6-1|12
ASSRGDLFHEQY
>TRBV6-1|13
ASKREDSANYGYT
>TRBV5-1|12
ASSTPTGQETQY
>TRBV2|10
ASRSTLYGYT
>TRBV18|11
ASSLDENTEAF
>TRBV6-5|13
ASSYSGAGCYEQY